Presented here are 26 T cell receptor beta chains from one specimen sequenced in a study of blood T cell repertoires in COVID-19. Only in-frame clones appear in the TCRdb table, and some are missing; sequencing was by immunoSEQ multiplex PCR. The sample records more than 200,000 clones, 84% being singletons. Sequencing input: peripheral blood. These receptor sequences come from a woman aged 80 or older with COVID-19, enrolled during active disease.

The chain links TRBV27 to TRBJ1-5; D remains unclear. Between the trimmed V and J ends, which lost 5 bases and 4 bases, there was a span of 15 bases. Germline V gene lookup returns CDR1 MNHEY and CDR2 SMNVEV (reference sequence). The length of the CDR3 is 15 residues. CDR3 bases: TGTGCCAGCAGTCCTGGGCGACACTCGAATCAGCCCCAGCATTTT. Translation gives CASSPGRHSNQPQHF.

The V and J genes are TRBV19 and TRBJ1-1, with a weak D call TRBD1 (5 bases). Deletions cut 0 bases from V and 7 bases from J, with 12 bases between. The CDR3 has 14 residues. Per germline, CDR1 LNHDA and CDR2 SQIVND (reference sequence). The CDR3 reads CASSIDPGRGEAFF. CDR3 nucleotide sequence: TGTGCCAGTAGTATAGATCCGGGGAGGGGTGAAGCTTTCTTT. Complete variable domain (other parts from reference TRBV19 and TRBJ1-1): DGGITQSPKYLFRKEGQNVTLSCEQNLNHDAMYWYRQDPGQGLRLIYYSQIVNDFQKGDIAEGYSVSREKKESFPLTVTSAQKNPTAFYLCASSIDPGRGEAFFGQGTRLTVV.

The rearrangement uses TRBV21-1 and TRBJ2-7; the table's D call, TRBD2, was not checked against the DNA. TRBV21-1 is reported as a pseudogene. This CDR3 is 11 amino acids long. DNA of the CDR3: TGTGCCAGCGGTAAACTCTGCGAGCAGTACTTC. Amino acid sequence: CASGKLCEQYF.

This sequence joins TRBV18 and TRBJ1-1; D is perhaps TRBD1 (5 bases). Germline lookup yields CDR1 KGHSH and CDR2 LQKENI. Trimming removed 0 bases at V and 5 bases at J, with 16 bases between. CDR3 length: 16 amino acids. The CDR3 region is CASSPPIKEGKTEAFF. The CDR3 DNA sequence: TGTGCCAGCTCACCACCGATCAAGGAGGGGAAGACTGAAGCTTTCTTT.

The chain is built from TRBV10-2 and TRBJ1-1, with a possible D match to TRBD1 (5 bases). Between the trimmed V and J ends, which lost 3 bases and 1 base, there was a span of 9 bases. This CDR3 region has 14 residues. Germline CDR1 WSHSY, CDR2 SAAADI. The CDR3 region has the DNA TGCGCCAGCAGTGATCGAACAGGGAACACTGAAGCTTTCTTT. Protein sequence: CASSDRTGNTEAFF.

This clone was found a few times. The CDR3 sequence is CASSRSGSTYEQYF. For the CDR3, the DNA is TGCGCCAGCAGCCGGTCCGGGTCAACCTACGAGCAGTACTTC. V usage is TRBV5-1 and J usage is TRBJ2-7, with D hard to call. Germline loops: CDR1 SGHRS, CDR2 YFSETQ. This CDR3 has 14 amino acids. V shed 4 bases and J shed 2 bases, with 13 bases lying between them.

As for this clone: The junction differs from germline at one of its ends, possibly a read error. The V gene is TRBV6-5, the J gene TRBJ2-7; 7 positions agree with TRBD1. The CDR3 consists of 13 residues. Germline V gene lookup returns CDR1 MNHEY and CDR2 SVGAGI. The CDR3 DNA sequence: TGTGCCAGCAGTAGAGGGGGCTCCCACGAGCAGTACTTC. Encoded protein: CASSRGGSHEQYF.

This sequence joins TRBV24-1 and TRBJ2-2; no clear D. The CDR3 runs to 12 residues. Germline lookup yields CDR1 KGHDR and CDR2 SFDVKD. Deletions cut 3 bases from V and 6 bases from J, with 4 bases between. CDR3 region: CATSDGAGELFF. CDR3 in DNA: TGTGCCACCAGTGATGGAGCCGGGGAGCTGTTTTTT.

The gene calls are TRBV7-9 and TRBJ1-1; D gene ambiguous. The CDR3 consists of 13 residues. The germline CDR1 and CDR2 sequences are SEHNR and FQNEAQ (reference sequence). Trimming cost V 4 bases and J 5 bases, with 11 bases left between them. CDR3 DNA: TGTGCCAGCAGCTCCATCGGGGAGACTGAAGCTTTCTTT. Its translation: CASSSIGETEAFF.

The rearrangement links TRBV5-1 to TRBJ2-1; TRBD2 matches at 8 bases. The germline V gene encodes CDR1 SGHRS and CDR2 YFSETQ. This CDR3 has 17 residues. V lost 0 bases to trimming and J lost 6 bases; unmatched junction nucleotides: 11. The CDR3 protein is CASSLVLSGGRFNEQFF. CDR3 bases: TGCGCCAGCAGCTTGGTTCTAAGCGGGGGCCGTTTCAATGAGCAGTTCTTC.

This sequence joins TRBV9 and TRBJ1-6; weak D call: TRBD1 (5 bases). CDR1 and CDR2 from the germline V gene are SGDLS and YYNGEE. CDR3 length: 17 amino acids. V lost 0 bases and J 5 bases, leaving 15 bases between the germline ends. The CDR3 loop reads CASSVGGGFNDNSPLHF. In DNA, the CDR3 is TGTGCCAGCAGCGTAGGTGGGGGGTTTAACGATAATTCACCCCTCCACTTT.

The chain is built from TRBV21-1 and TRBJ1-5; the table assigns TRBD1, which was not confirmed against the DNA. TRBV21-1 is a documented pseudogene. The CDR3 runs 18 residues. CDR3 region: CASSSLRDTRRSNQPQHF. The DNA for the CDR3 is TGTGCCAGCAGCAGCCTCCGGGACACCCGTAGGAGCAATCAGCCCCAGCATTTT.

The rearrangement links TRBV29-1 to TRBJ2-7; possibly TRBD1 for D (6 bases). Germline-derived CDR1 and CDR2 are SQVTM and ANQGSEA. Between the trimmed V and J ends, which lost 2 bases and 6 bases, there was a span of 11 bases. The CDR3 sequence is 12 residues long. Here the CDR3 reads CSVESRGSEQYF. DNA of the CDR3: TGCAGCGTTGAAAGCAGGGGAAGCGAGCAGTACTTC.

The chain uses TRBV9 and TRBJ2-7, with 8 bases aligning to TRBD2. Germline-derived CDR1 and CDR2 are SGDLS and YYNGEE. The V and J ends lost 0 bases and 2 bases, in that order; junction bases with no gene match: 4. The CDR3 has 15 residues. The CDR3 loop reads CASSVEAGETYEQYF. The CDR3 region has the DNA TGTGCCAGCAGCGTAGAAGCGGGGGAAACCTACGAGCAGTACTTC.

This clone turned up a few times. The rearrangement links TRBV10-1 to TRBJ1-5; D ambiguous. Trimming stripped 3 bases from V and 0 bases from J, with 6 bases between. CDR1 and CDR2 (germline): WNHNN, SYGVQD (reference sequence). CDR3 length equals 14 residues. CDR3 sequence: CASSEGSSNQPQHF. The CDR3 DNA follows: TGCGCCAGCAGTGAAGGGAGTAGCAATCAGCCCCAGCATTTT.

The chain joins TRBV7-2 to TRBJ2-3; 11 bases fit TRBD1. CDR1 is SGHTA, CDR2 FQGNSA, per germline. The J segment lost 5 bases and the V segment lost 5 bases, leaving 9 bases of the junction unmatched. The CDR3 loop spans 16 amino acids. The CDR3 loop is CASSPTGTGGRDTQYF. CDR3 DNA: TGTGCCAGCAGCCCCACCGGGACAGGGGGAAGAGATACGCAGTATTTT.

The V call is TRBV5-1, the J call TRBJ2-3; D gene unclear. Germline assignment: CDR1 SGHRS and CDR2 YFSETQ. The CDR3 runs 15 residues. Trimming left V 0 bases short and J 6 bases short, with 14 bases between. This chain's CDR3 is CASSLDRLERDTQYF. Written as DNA, the CDR3 is TGCGCCAGCAGCTTGGATCGGTTAGAGAGGGATACGCAGTATTTT.

The rearrangement uses TRBV7-6 and TRBJ2-7; 9 bases match TRBD1. Germline V CDR1 and CDR2: SGHVS, FNYEAQ. The CDR3 consists of 16 residues. V gave up 7 bases and J gave up 2 bases; unmatched junction bases: 12. CDR3 nucleotide sequence: TGTGCCAGCACCACCCCCGGGGACAGGGTGGCCTACGAGCAGTACGTC. It is translated as CASTTPGDRVAYEQYV.

This chain uses TRBV30 with TRBJ2-7, with D possibly TRBD2 on 5 matching bases. Trimming stripped 1 base from V and 3 bases from J, with 16 bases between. CDR1 is GTSNPN and CDR2 is SVGIG in the germline V gene (reference sequence). The CDR3 is made up of 15 amino acids. Here the CDR3 reads CAWSGPALGDYEQYF. The DNA for the CDR3 is TGTGCCTGGAGTGGGCCAGCTCTCGGGGACTACGAGCAGTACTTC. The whole variable domain, filled in from reference TRBV30 and TRBJ2-7, reads SQTIHQWPATLVQPVGSPLSLECTVEGTSNPNLYWYRQAAGRGLQLLFYSVGIGQISSEVPQNLSASRPQDRQFILSSKKLLLSDSGFYLCAWSGPALGDYEQYFGPGTRLTVT.

To note about this clone: At one boundary the junction diverges from the germline segment, which might be a read error. Other DNA variants within this sample encode the same CDR3. The chain uses TRBV6-5 and TRBJ1-2, with 9 bases that match TRBD1. Germline V lookup: CDR1 MNHEY, CDR2 SVGAGI. The CDR3 spans 13 residues. The CDR3 protein is CASRGTGFYGYTF. The CDR3 nucleotides read TGCGCCAGCCGCGGGACAGGGTTCTATGGCTACACCTTC.

The V and J genes are TRBV5-1 and TRBJ2-1, with TRBD1 matching 10 bases. From germline, CDR1 is SGHRS and CDR2 YFSETQ. Germline trimming cut 4 bases from V and 6 bases from J; bases unmatched to any gene: 4. The CDR3 contains 14 residues. CDR3 loop: CASSIGQGGNEQFF. The CDR3 DNA sequence: TGCGCCAGCAGCATTGGACAGGGGGGCAATGAGCAGTTCTTC. The full variable domain, completed using reference TRBV5-1 and TRBJ2-1, is KAGVTQTPRYLIKTRGQQVTLSCSPISGHRSVSWYQQTPGQGLQFLFEYFSETQRNKGNFPGRFSGRQFSNSRSEMNVSTLELGDSALYLCASSIGQGGNEQFFGPGTRLTVL.

The CDR3 DNA reads as TGTGCCAGCAGCTCTTCACAGGGGCGGTTTAATGGCTACACCTTC. This encodes CASSSSQGRFNGYTF. The chain employs TRBV7-2 and TRBJ1-2; 7 bases match TRBD1. This CDR3 contains 15 residues. V dropped 4 bases and J dropped 6; count of bases not matched to a gene: 11. Germline V gene sequence: CDR1 SGHTA, CDR2 FQGNSA.

This chain joins TRBV5-1 and TRBJ2-1; TRBD1 aligns across 10 bases. The CDR3 extends over 15 amino acids. The germline gives CDR1 SGHRS, CDR2 YFSETQ. The V and J ends lost 7 bases and 7 bases, in that order; junction bases with no gene match: 11. Here the CDR3 DNA reads TGCGCCAGCTCTGAGGGCGCGGGACAGGGGAATGAGCAGTTCTTC. As protein: CASSEGAGQGNEQFF.

This chain links TRBV7-2 with TRBJ1-2, with 8 bases identical to TRBD1. Looked up from germline, CDR1 is SGHTA and CDR2 is FQGNSA. With V trimmed by 2 bases and J by 7 bases, 6 bases remained unmatched. The CDR3 contains 14 residues. The chain's CDR3 is CASSLLTGDLGYTF. CDR3 in DNA: TGTGCCAGCAGCTTACTGACAGGGGATCTTGGCTACACCTTC.

The genes are TRBV18 and TRBJ1-6; perhaps TRBD1 as D (5 bases). This CDR3 is 15 amino acids long. CDR1 is KGHSH and CDR2 is LQKENI in the germline V gene. Trimming removed 2 bases at V and 9 bases at J, with 14 bases between. CDR3 bases: TGTGCCAGCTCACCATCGGGAGGGGTAGGTTCACCCCTCCACTTT. This translates into CASSPSGGVGSPLHF.

The V and J genes are TRBV6-1 and TRBJ1-2; D possibly corresponds to TRBD1 (5 bases). Germline V gene data show CDR1 as MNHNS and CDR2 as SASEGT. V was clipped by 6 bases and J by 6 bases, with 11 bases between them. This CDR3 is 12 amino acids long. CDR3 protein: CASRTEADGYTF. The CDR3 nucleotides read TGTGCCAGCAGGACAGAGGCGGATGGCTACACCTTC.